A single sample gave rise to the 25 T cell receptor beta chains below, sequenced in a study of early T cells in non-severe SARS-CoV-2 infection. One entry per CDR3 protein, called by TCRdb with MiXCR from the 5' RACE reads. The sample carries tens of thousands of distinct CDR3 sequences, 12% recorded once. Specimen: whole blood. These receptor sequences come from an adult who was a healthcare worker with PCR-confirmed SARS-CoV-2 infection or an uninfected control (not recorded which).

This clonotype occurred many times. The CDR3 coding sequence is TGTGCCAGCAGCTCCCCGAAGGGGATGAAAACCGGGGAGCTGTTTTTT. This encodes CASSSPKGMKTGELFF. The V gene is TRBV11-2, the J gene TRBJ2-2, with D possibly being TRBD1 (5 bases). This CDR3 comprises 16 residues. Germline CDR1 is SGHAT and CDR2 is FQNNGV. V shed 4 bases and J shed 5 bases, with 17 bases lying between them.

This clonotype was detected only a few times. The chain has TRBV30 and TRBJ1-4; D is ambiguous. CDR3 length: 13 residues. The V and J ends lost 4 bases and 10 bases respectively, with 16 bases between them. Germline V lookup: CDR1 GTSNPN, CDR2 SVGIG (reference sequence). CDR3 bases: TGTGCCTGGACCGGGGAGCCCTCGGGAAAACTGTTTTTT. This translates into CAWTGEPSGKLFF.

The rearrangement joins TRBV5-6 to TRBJ2-2, with D uncertain. Trimming pared 0 bases from V and 1 base from J, leaving 7 bases between. This CDR3 is 15 amino acids long. CDR1 is SGHDT and CDR2 is YYEEEE in the germline V gene. The CDR3 nucleotides are TGTGCCAGCAGCTTGGGGCGTCTGAACACCGGGGAGCTGTTTTTT. It yields the protein CASSLGRLNTGELFF.

This clonotype turned up a few times. The J gene is TRBJ1-2, the V gene TRBV20-1, with D hard to call. Germline CDR1 is DFQATT and CDR2 is SNEGSKA (reference sequence). The CDR3 has 12 amino acids. Between the trimmed V and J ends, which lost 3 bases and 7 bases, there was a span of 12 bases. CDR3 in DNA: TGCAGTGCTAGGCCGGGAGACGGTGGCTACACCTTC. Translated: CSARPGDGGYTF.

CDR3 sequence: CASSLAMTATNEKLFF. The CDR3 bases are TGTGCCAGCAGCTTAGCAATGACAGCAACTAATGAAAAACTGTTTTTT. The J gene is TRBJ1-4, the V gene TRBV7-2; TRBD1 might be the D (5 bases). Trimming shortened V by 0 bases and J by 0 bases, and 8 bases separated the two germline ends. CDR3 length: 16 residues. Germline CDR1 SGHTA, CDR2 FQGNSA. The variable domain in full, with the rest retrieved from reference TRBV7-2 and TRBJ1-4, is GAGVSQSPSNKVTEKGKDVELRCDPISGHTALYWYRQSLGQGLEFLIYFQGNSAPDKSGLPSDRFSAERTGGSVSTLTIQRTQQEDSAVYLCASSLAMTATNEKLFFGSGTQLSVL.

This clonotype came up a few times. The chain combines TRBV7-2 with TRBJ1-2; no clear D. Germline CDR1 is SGHTA and CDR2 is FQGNSA. Trimming cost V 5 bases and J 8 bases, with 15 bases left between them. This CDR3 is 13 amino acids long. CDR3 protein: CASSNNPRTGYTF. Written as DNA, the CDR3 is TGTGCCAGCAGCAACAACCCCCGTACGGGCTACACCTTC.

This clonotype turned up a few times. The gene calls are TRBV5-1 and TRBJ2-1; 8 bases agree with TRBD2. Per germline, CDR1 SGHRS and CDR2 YFSETQ. Germline trimming cut 2 bases from V and 4 bases from J; bases unmatched to any gene: 2. The CDR3 loop spans 14 amino acids. The CDR3: CASSLGTSYNEQFF. DNA of the CDR3: TGCGCCAGCAGCTTAGGGACTAGTTACAATGAGCAGTTCTTC.

This clonotype appeared many times. The chain combines TRBV6-2 or TRBV6-3 with TRBJ2-6; 9 bases agree with TRBD2. V was pared by 6 bases and J by 4 bases, with 19 bases of the junction left unmatched. This CDR3 spans 20 amino acids. CDR1 MNHEY and CDR2 SVGEGT come from the germline V gene. DNA for the CDR3: TGTGCCAGCAGCTCCGAAATAGCGGGAGTAAACTCGGGCGGGGCCAACGTCCTGACTTTC. Its translation: CASSSEIAGVNSGGANVLTF.

This clonotype came up many times. The J gene is TRBJ2-7, the V gene TRBV24-1, with 11 positions matching TRBD2. CDR1 is KGHDR, CDR2 SFDVKD, per germline. Losses at the gene ends were 4 bases for V and 3 bases for J; bases not matched to a gene: 7. This CDR3 contains 16 residues. CDR3 in amino acids: CATSDRSGRALYEQYF. The DNA of the CDR3 is TGTGCCACCAGTGACCGTAGCGGGAGGGCCCTCTACGAGCAGTACTTC.

This clonotype was observed a few times. This chain's CDR3 is CASSPRTGKYGYTF. The DNA for the CDR3 is TGTGCCAGCAGCCCTCGGACAGGGAAATATGGCTACACCTTC. V and J are TRBV7-9 and TRBJ1-2; 8 nucleotides agree with TRBD1. Trimming cost V 5 bases and J 5 bases; bases outside gene matches: 7. The CDR3 is 14 amino acids. Germline values: CDR1 SEHNR, CDR2 FQNEAQ (reference sequence).

This clonotype was detected a few times. The chain uses TRBV6-5 and TRBJ2-3; TRBD1 might be the D (5 bases). This CDR3 has 14 amino acids. The V and J ends lost 2 bases and 11 bases respectively, with 17 bases between them. CDR1 and CDR2 (germline): MNHEY, SVGAGI. CDR3 sequence: CASSYSTGADGQYF. CDR3 in DNA: TGTGCCAGCAGTTACAGTACAGGCGCTGATGGGCAGTATTTT.

The chain is built from TRBV9 and TRBJ2-1; 12 bases agree with TRBD2. Germline V CDR1 and CDR2: SGDLS, YYNGEE. The CDR3 contains 17 residues. Losses at the gene ends were 4 bases for V and 4 bases for J; bases not matched to a gene: 9. The CDR3 sequence: CASSRTSSGGAYNEQFF. CDR3 DNA sequence: TGTGCCAGCAGCCGTACCTCTAGCGGGGGGGCGTACAATGAGCAGTTCTTC.

The chain combines TRBV7-9 with TRBJ2-7; tentatively, D is TRBD2 (6 bases). V lost 2 bases, J lost 6 bases, and 14 bases lay in between. CDR3 length: 14 residues. Germline V gene data show CDR1 as SEHNR and CDR2 as FQNEAQ (reference sequence). CDR3 protein: CASSLLDYLSEQYF. CDR3 DNA: TGTGCCAGCAGCTTATTGGACTACCTTTCCGAGCAGTACTTC.

This rearrangement joins TRBV29-1 to TRBJ1-1; D gene uncertain. From germline, CDR1 is SQVTM and CDR2 ANQGSEA. The ends were cut back, 3 bases at V and 1 base at J, with 9 bases in the middle. CDR3 length equals 13 residues. CDR3 protein: CSVDFLGNTEAFF. The CDR3 DNA reads as TGCAGCGTTGACTTTTTGGGGAACACTGAAGCTTTCTTT. Supplemented by reference TRBV29-1 and TRBJ1-1, the full variable domain reads SAVISQKPSRDICQRGTSLTIQCQVDSQVTMMFWYRQQPGQSLTLIATANQGSEATYESGFVIDKFPISRPNLTFSTLTVSNMSPEDSSIYLCSVDFLGNTEAFFGQGTRLTVV.

This clonotype has ten or more counts. The V gene is TRBV29-1, the J gene TRBJ1-5, with a weak D call TRBD1 (5 bases). V dropped 6 bases and J dropped 3 bases, with 15 bases sitting between them. The germline CDR1 and CDR2 sequences are SQVTM and ANQGSEA. This CDR3 comprises 14 residues. CDR3 sequence: CSVARGGDNQPQHF. CDR3 nucleotide sequence: TGCAGCGTCGCGCGTGGGGGGGACAATCAGCCCCAGCATTTT.

This clonotype has a handful of counts. The chain is built from TRBV6-6 and TRBJ2-3; D is perhaps TRBD1 (5 bases). V was trimmed by 0 bases and J by 1 base, leaving 17 bases between them. From germline, CDR1 is MNHNY and CDR2 SVGAGI (reference sequence). This CDR3 spans 18 amino acids. The CDR3 sequence is CASSYSKVQGSRTDTQYF. For the CDR3, the DNA is TGTGCCAGCAGTTACTCGAAAGTCCAGGGTAGTCGCACAGATACGCAGTATTTT.

The chain joins TRBV7-6 to TRBJ2-5, with 12 bases matching TRBD2. CDR1 and CDR2 from the germline V gene are SGHVS and FNYEAQ. The V segment lost 1 base and the J segment 4 bases; nucleotides outside the gene matches: 4. This CDR3 has 16 residues. The DNA for the CDR3 is TGTGCCAGCAGCTTAGGGGCTAGCGGGAGGGGAGAGACCCAGTACTTC. Protein product: CASSLGASGRGETQYF.

The sample holds many counts of this clonotype. V is TRBV5-1 and J is TRBJ2-5; 16 bases agree with TRBD2. V was pared by 4 bases and J by 3 bases, with 12 bases of the junction left unmatched. The length of the CDR3 is 19 residues. CDR1 and CDR2 (germline): SGHRS, YFSETQ. DNA of the CDR3: TGCGCCAGCAGCCCCGAGGGACTAGCGGGAGGGACTCCTAAAGAGACCCAGTACTTC. Translated: CASSPEGLAGGTPKETQYF.

The rearrangement uses TRBV12-3 or TRBV12-4 and TRBJ2-7, with D perhaps being TRBD1 or TRBD2 (5 bases each). Trimming removed 4 bases at V and 3 bases at J, with 13 bases between. This CDR3 is built from 14 residues. CDR3 DNA: TGTGCCAGCAGTTCCTCCGGGACCCTCTACGAGCAGTACTTC. Translation gives CASSSSGTLYEQYF.

This clonotype was found a few times. The J gene is TRBJ2-3, the V gene TRBV6-2 or TRBV6-3; D uncertain. CDR3 length: 12 amino acids. Between the trimmed V and J ends, which lost 1 base and 7 bases, there was a span of 6 bases. Germline V CDR1 and CDR2: MNHEY, SVGEGT. As DNA, the CDR3 is TGTGCCAGCAGTTACTTCTCAAATACGCAGTATTTT. Its translation is CASSYFSNTQYF.

This clonotype was seen more than once but under ten times. V is TRBV3-1 and J is TRBJ1-1, with 7 bases that match TRBD1. This CDR3 contains 13 residues. Unmatched junction bases numbered 3, after V lost 4 bases and J lost 4 bases. Germline CDR1 LGHDT, CDR2 YNNKEL (reference sequence). The DNA of the CDR3 is TGTGCCAGCAGCCCGACAGGGCCCACTGAAGCTTTCTTT. It translates to CASSPTGPTEAFF.

This clonotype was observed a handful of times. V and J are TRBV5-6 and TRBJ2-5, with 7 bases identical to TRBD1. Germline V gene sequence: CDR1 SGHDT, CDR2 YYEEEE. The ends lost 4 bases at V and 7 bases at J; junction bases unmatched: 7. This CDR3 contains 13 residues. The chain's CDR3 is CASSLQGQWTQYF. Here the CDR3 DNA reads TGTGCCAGCAGCCTACAGGGACAGTGGACCCAGTACTTC.

This clonotype was detected ten times or more. The V and J genes are TRBV7-3 and TRBJ2-5; D unclear. This CDR3 comprises 12 residues. Germline loops: CDR1 SGHTA, CDR2 FQGTGA. V was pared by 6 bases and J by 6 bases, with 11 bases between. The CDR3 DNA sequence: TGTGCCAGCAGTCGACCATGGCAGACCCAGTACTTC. This encodes CASSRPWQTQYF.

The J gene is TRBJ2-7, the V gene TRBV7-8; D gene unclear. V dropped 1 base and J dropped 2 bases, with 9 bases sitting between them. The germline V gene encodes CDR1 SGHVS and CDR2 FQNEAQ. This CDR3 is built from 14 residues. In nucleotides, the CDR3 is TGTGCCAGCAGCTTAGGGGCGGTCACCTACGAGCAGTACTTC. Translating gives CASSLGAVTYEQYF. The full variable domain, rest sourced from reference TRBV7-8 and TRBJ2-7, is GAGVSQSPRYKVAKRGQDVALRCDPISGHVSLFWYQQALGQGPEFLTYFQNEAQLDKSGLPSDRFFAERPEGSVSTLKIQRTQQEDSAVYLCASSLGAVTYEQYFGPGTRLTVT.

This clonotype was detected only a few times. The J gene is TRBJ2-2, the V gene TRBV7-3; 9 bases are a match to TRBD2. There are 14 residues in the CDR3. The V gene end was trimmed by 5 bases and the J gene end by 4 bases; junction bases not matched to a gene: 2. The germline V gene has CDR1 SGHTA and CDR2 FQGTGA. CDR3 loop: CASSDSGGTGELFF. In nucleotides, the CDR3 is TGTGCCAGCAGCGATAGCGGGGGCACCGGGGAGCTGTTTTTT. Full variable domain (remainder filled in from reference TRBV7-3 and TRBJ2-2): GAGVSQTPSNKVTEKGKYVELRCDPISGHTALYWYRQSLGQGPEFLIYFQGTGAADDSGLPNDRFFAVRPEGSVSTLKIQRTERGDSAVYLCASSDSGGTGELFFGEGSRLTVL.